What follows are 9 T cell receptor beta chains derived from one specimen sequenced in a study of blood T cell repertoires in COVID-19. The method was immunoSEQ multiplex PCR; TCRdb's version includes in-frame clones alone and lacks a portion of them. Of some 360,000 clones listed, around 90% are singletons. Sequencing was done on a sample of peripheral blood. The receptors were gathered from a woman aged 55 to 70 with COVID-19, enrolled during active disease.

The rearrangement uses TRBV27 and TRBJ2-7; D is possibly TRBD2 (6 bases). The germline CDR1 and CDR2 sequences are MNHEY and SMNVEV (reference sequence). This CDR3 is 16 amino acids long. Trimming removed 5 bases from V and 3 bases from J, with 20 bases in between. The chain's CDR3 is CASSLTPFGRDYEQYF. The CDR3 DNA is TGTGCCAGCAGTCTAACCCCTTTCGGGAGAGACTACGAGCAGTACTTC.

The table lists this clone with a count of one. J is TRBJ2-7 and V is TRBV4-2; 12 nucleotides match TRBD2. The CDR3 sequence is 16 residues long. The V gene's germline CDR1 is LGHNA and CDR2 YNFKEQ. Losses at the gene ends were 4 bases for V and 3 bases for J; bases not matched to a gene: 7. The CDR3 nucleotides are TGTGCCAGCAGCCTGACTAGCGGGGGCCCCTTCTACGAGCAGTACTTC. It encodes CASSLTSGGPFYEQYF.

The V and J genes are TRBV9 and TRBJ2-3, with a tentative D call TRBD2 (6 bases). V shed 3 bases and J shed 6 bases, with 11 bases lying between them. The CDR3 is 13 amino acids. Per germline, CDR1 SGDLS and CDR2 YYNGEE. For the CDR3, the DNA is TGTGCCAGCAGCGCATGGGGGGTTGATACGCAGTATTTT. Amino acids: CASSAWGVDTQYF. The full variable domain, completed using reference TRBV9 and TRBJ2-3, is DSGVTQTPKHLITATGQRVTLRCSPRSGDLSVYWYQQSLDQGLQFLIQYYNGEERAKGNILERFSAQQFPDLHSELNLSSLELGDSALYFCASSAWGVDTQYFGPGTRLTVL.

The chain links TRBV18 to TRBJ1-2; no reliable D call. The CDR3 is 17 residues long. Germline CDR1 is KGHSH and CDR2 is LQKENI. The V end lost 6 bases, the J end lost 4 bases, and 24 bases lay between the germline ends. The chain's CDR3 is CASSPFGPATDAYGYTF. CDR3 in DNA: TGTGCCAGCTCCCCTTTCGGTCCCGCTACCGATGCCTATGGCTACACCTTC.

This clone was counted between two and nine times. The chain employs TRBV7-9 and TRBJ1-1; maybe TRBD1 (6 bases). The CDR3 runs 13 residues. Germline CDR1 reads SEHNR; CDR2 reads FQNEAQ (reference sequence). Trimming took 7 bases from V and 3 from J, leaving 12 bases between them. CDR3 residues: CASNMDRHTEAFF. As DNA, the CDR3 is TGTGCCAGCAACATGGACAGACACACTGAAGCTTTCTTT.

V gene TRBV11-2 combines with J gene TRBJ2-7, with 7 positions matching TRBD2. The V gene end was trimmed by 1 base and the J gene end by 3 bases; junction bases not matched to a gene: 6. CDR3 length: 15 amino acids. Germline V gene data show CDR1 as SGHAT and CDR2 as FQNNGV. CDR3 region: CASSLGSGAYYEQYF. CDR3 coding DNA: TGTGCCAGCAGCTTAGGGAGCGGGGCGTACTACGAGCAGTACTTC.

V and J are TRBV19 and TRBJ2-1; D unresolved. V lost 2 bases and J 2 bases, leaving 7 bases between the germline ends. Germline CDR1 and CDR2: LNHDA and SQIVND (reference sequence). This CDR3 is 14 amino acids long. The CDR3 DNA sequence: TGTGCCAGTAGTATATCCAGTCCCTACAATGAGCAGTTCTTC. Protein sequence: CASSISSPYNEQFF.

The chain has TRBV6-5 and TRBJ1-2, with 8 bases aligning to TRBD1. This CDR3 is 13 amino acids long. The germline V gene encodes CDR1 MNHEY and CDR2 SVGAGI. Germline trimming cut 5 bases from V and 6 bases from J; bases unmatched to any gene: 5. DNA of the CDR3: TGTGCCAGCAGTAACCCAGGGGGCGATGGCTACACCTTC. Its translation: CASSNPGGDGYTF.

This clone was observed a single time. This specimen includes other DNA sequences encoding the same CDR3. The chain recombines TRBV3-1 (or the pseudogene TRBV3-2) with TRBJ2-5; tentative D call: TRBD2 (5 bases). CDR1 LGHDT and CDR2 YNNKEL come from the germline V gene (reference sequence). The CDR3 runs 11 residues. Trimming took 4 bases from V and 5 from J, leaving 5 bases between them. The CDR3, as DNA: TGTGCCAGCAGCCGGAGGGAGACCCAGTACTTC. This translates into CASSRRETQYF.